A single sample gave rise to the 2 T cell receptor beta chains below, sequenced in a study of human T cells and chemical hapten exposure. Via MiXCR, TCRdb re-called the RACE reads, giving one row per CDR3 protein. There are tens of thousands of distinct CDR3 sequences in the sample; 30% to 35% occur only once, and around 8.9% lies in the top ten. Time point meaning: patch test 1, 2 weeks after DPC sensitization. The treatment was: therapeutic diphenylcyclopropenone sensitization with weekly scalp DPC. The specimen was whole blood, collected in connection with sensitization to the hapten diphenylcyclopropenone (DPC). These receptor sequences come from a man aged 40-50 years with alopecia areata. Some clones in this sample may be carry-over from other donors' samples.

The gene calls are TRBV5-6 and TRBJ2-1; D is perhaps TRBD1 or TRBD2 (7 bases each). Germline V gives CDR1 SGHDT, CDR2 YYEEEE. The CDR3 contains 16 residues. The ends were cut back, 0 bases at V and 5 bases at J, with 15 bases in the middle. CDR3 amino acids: CASSLASQGGDNEQFF. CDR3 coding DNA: TGTGCCAGCAGCTTGGCCAGTCAGGGGGGGGACAATGAGCAGTTCTTC.

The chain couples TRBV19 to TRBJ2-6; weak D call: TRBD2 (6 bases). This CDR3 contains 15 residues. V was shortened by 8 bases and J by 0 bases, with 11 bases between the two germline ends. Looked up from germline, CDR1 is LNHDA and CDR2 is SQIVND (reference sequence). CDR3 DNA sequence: TGTGCCAGTTCCGGAGGGGCCTCTGGGGCCAACGTCCTGACTTTC. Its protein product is CASSGGASGANVLTF.